These T cell receptor beta chains were read from a single sample in a study of CD4 T cells in relation to SARS-CoV-2 and coronaviruses. The repertoire was sequenced with immunoSEQ multiplex PCR; TCRdb's copy has only in-frame clones and lacks some. The data show roughly 24,000 clones, around 74% seen once. No cognate antigen is known for these TCRs. The material sequenced was CD4+ T cells from PBMCs, cultured in vitro. The receptors shown here come from a human donor in good health. The CDR3 runs from the conserved cysteine through the conserved F or W. The D gene is left open where the match is weak. Some rows mark clone size as missing; the rest say once, few, many or name a class of expanded clone.

V gene	D gene	J gene	clone size	CDR3 DNA	CDR3 protein
TRBV7-9	TRBD1	TRBJ1-1	NA	TGTGCCAGCAGTCAACAGGGGGGCACTGAAGCTTTCTTT	CASSQQGGTEAFF
TRBV7-3	NA	TRBJ2-7	NA	TGTGCCAGCAGCTTAGGGGCTAGCGCCGACTACGAGCAGTACTTC	CASSLGASADYEQYF
TRBV11-2	NA	TRBJ2-1	NA	TGTGCCAGCAGCTTATGGTCGATGCGGGAAGCTTACAATGAGCAGTTCTTC	CASSLWSMREAYNEQFF
TRBV4-2	NA	TRBJ2-2	NA	TGTGCCAGCAGCCAAGAATACGGGACTACCGGGGAGCTGTTTTTT	CASSQEYGTTGELFF
TRBV5-4	NA	TRBJ2-5	NA	TGTGCCAGCAGCTCCCGACAGCAGAACAAAGAGACCCAGTACTTC	CASSSRQQNKETQYF
TRBV6-5	TRBD1	TRBJ1-5	few	TGTGCCAGCAAGGGAACAGGGGGTCAGCCCCAGCATTTT	CASKGTGGQPQHF
TRBV5-1	TRBD1	TRBJ1-2	once	TGCGCCAGCAGCATAACCGGGACAGACAACTATGGCTACACCTTC	CASSITGTDNYGYTF
TRBV30	NA	TRBJ2-5	NA	TGTGCCTGGAGTGGGATGGGCAGCCAAGAGACCCAGTACTTC	CAWSGMGSQETQYF
TRBV5-8	NA	TRBJ2-3	NA	TGTGCCAGCAGCTTGGTCGGGAAGGCGCAGTATTTT	CASSLVGKAQYF
TRBV10-1	TRBD1	TRBJ1-6	few	TGCGCCAGCAGTGAGACCGGGACAGGGAAATCACCCCTCCACTTT	CASSETGTGKSPLHF
TRBV19	NA	TRBJ2-6	once	TGTGCCAGTAGTATAGTTCGGGGCTCGAACTCTGGGGCCAACGTCCTGACTTTC	CASSIVRGSNSGANVLTF